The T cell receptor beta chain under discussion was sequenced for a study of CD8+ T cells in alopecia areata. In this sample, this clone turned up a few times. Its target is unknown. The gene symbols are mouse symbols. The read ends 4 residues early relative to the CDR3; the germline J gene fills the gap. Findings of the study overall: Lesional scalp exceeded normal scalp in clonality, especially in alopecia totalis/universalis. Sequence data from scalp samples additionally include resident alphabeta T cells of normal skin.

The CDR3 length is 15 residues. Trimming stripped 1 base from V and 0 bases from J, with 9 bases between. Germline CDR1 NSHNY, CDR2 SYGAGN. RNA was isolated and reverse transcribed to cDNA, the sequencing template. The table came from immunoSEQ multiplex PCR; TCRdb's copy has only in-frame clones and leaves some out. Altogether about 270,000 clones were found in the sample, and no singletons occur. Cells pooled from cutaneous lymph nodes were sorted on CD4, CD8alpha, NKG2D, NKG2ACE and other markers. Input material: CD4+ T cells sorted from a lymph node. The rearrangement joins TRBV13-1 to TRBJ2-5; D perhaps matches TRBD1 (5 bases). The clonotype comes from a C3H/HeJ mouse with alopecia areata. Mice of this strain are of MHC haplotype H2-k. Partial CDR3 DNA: TGTGCCAGCAGTGATAGAGACAGAAACCAAGAC. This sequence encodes CASSDRDRNQD. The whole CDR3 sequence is CASSDRDRNQDTQYF.